Each of the 16 T cell receptor beta chains below was sequenced from the same sample in a study of blood T cell repertoires in COVID-19. Assay: immunoSEQ multiplex PCR; the TCRdb copy retains only in-frame clones and omits some. The table shows 250,000 to 300,000 clones, with around 90% occurring only once. Material for sequencing was peripheral blood. These receptors all stem from a man aged 45-60 years with acute or convalescent COVID-19.

The chain recombines TRBV25-1 with TRBJ1-5, with D hard to call. Trimming left V 4 bases short and J 0 bases short, with 4 bases between. CDR3 length: 13 residues. The germline gives CDR1 MGHDK, CDR2 SYGVNS. The CDR3 nucleotides read TGTGCCAGCAGTGCGAGTAGCAATCAGCCCCAGCATTTT. This gives the protein CASSASSNQPQHF.

This clone was seen only once. The V and J genes are TRBV11-1 and TRBJ2-7, with 8 positions matching TRBD2. Germline loops: CDR1 SGHAT, CDR2 FQDESV (reference sequence). V dropped 3 bases and J dropped 1; count of bases not matched to a gene: 8. This CDR3 is built from 16 residues. The CDR3, as DNA: TGTGCCAGCAGCTTGCGGCGGGGGGTTGGTTCCTACGAGCAGTACTTC. Its translation: CASSLRRGVGSYEQYF.

The chain combines TRBV6-2 or TRBV6-3 with TRBJ2-7; tentative D call: TRBD2 (5 bases). V was shortened by 4 bases and J by 7 bases, with 11 bases between the two germline ends. Germline V gives CDR1 MNHEY, CDR2 SVGEGT. This CDR3 comprises 12 residues. The CDR3 loop is CASSFREREQYF. The CDR3, as DNA: TGTGCCAGCAGTTTCCGGGAAAGGGAGCAGTACTTC.

The chain joins TRBV11-3 to TRBJ2-7, with TRBD2 as a possible D gene (6 bases). There are 13 residues in the CDR3. Germline CDR1 is SGHNT and CDR2 is YENEEA. Trimming left V 5 bases short and J 3 bases short, with 11 bases between. CDR3 region: CASSLNGGYEQYF. The CDR3 DNA follows: TGTGCCAGCAGCCTCAACGGGGGCTACGAGCAGTACTTC.

This chain uses TRBV7-9 with TRBJ1-2, with unresolved D. V lost 3 bases, J lost 8 bases, and 10 bases lay in between. The CDR3 has 12 residues. Germline-derived CDR1 and CDR2 are SEHNR and FQNEAQ (reference sequence). Here the CDR3 DNA reads TGTGCCAGCAGCTTCGGGGAAGGAGGCTACACCTTC. This codes for CASSFGEGGYTF.

The V gene is TRBV3-1 (or the pseudogene TRBV3-2), the J gene TRBJ1-1; 10 positions agree with TRBD1. J was trimmed by 7 bases and V by 3 bases; bases with no gene match: 8. Germline lookup yields CDR1 LGHDT and CDR2 YNNKEL (reference sequence). This CDR3 has 15 amino acids. The CDR3 DNA sequence: TGTGCCAGCAGCCACTCGGACAGGGGGACGGATGAAGCTTTCTTT. Translated, it gives CASSHSDRGTDEAFF.

The chain combines TRBV19 with TRBJ1-5; possibly TRBD1 for D (5 bases). Looked up from germline, CDR1 is LNHDA and CDR2 is SQIVND (reference sequence). This CDR3 region has 13 residues. V lost 6 bases and J 7 bases, leaving 13 bases between the germline ends. The CDR3 DNA reads TGTGCCAGTAGGGCCCGGGGGGACCAGCCCCAGCATTTT. Its translation: CASRARGDQPQHF.

The rearrangement uses TRBV11-2 and TRBJ2-3; 7 bases are shared with TRBD2. Losses at the gene ends were 5 bases for V and 2 bases for J; bases not matched to a gene: 10. The CDR3 sequence is 16 residues long. Germline CDR1 is SGHAT and CDR2 is FQNNGV. The CDR3 spells CASSTPGGGTTDTQYF. The CDR3 bases are TGTGCCAGCAGCACCCCGGGCGGGGGAACCACAGATACGCAGTATTTT.

The chain is built from TRBV6-5 and TRBJ1-2; 7 positions agree with TRBD1. This CDR3 is built from 14 residues. The V and J ends lost 6 bases and 5 bases, in that order; junction bases with no gene match: 9. In germline, CDR1 is MNHEY, CDR2 SVGAGI. CDR3 coding DNA: TGTGCCAGCAGATCTACAGGGGTCGGGTATGGCTACACCTTC. Protein: CASRSTGVGYGYTF.

The chain joins TRBV19 to TRBJ1-5, with 7 bases lining up with TRBD1. J gave up 3 bases and V 7 bases, and 9 bases lay outside the gene matches. In germline, CDR1 is LNHDA, CDR2 SQIVND (reference sequence). This CDR3 is 15 amino acids long. For the CDR3, the DNA is TGTGCCAGTACCCCGATTGGACAGGTCAATCAGCCCCAGCATTTT. Translated, it gives CASTPIGQVNQPQHF.

The CDR3 DNA sequence: TGTGCCAGCAGCCTGACGGGGGGCCCTAATCAGCCCCAGCATTTT. It translates to CASSLTGGPNQPQHF. V and J are TRBV11-2 and TRBJ1-5; possibly TRBD1 for D (6 bases). Trimming removed 5 bases from V and 4 bases from J, with 15 bases in between. Germline CDR1 is SGHAT and CDR2 is FQNNGV. The CDR3 is 15 amino acids.

The rearrangement joins TRBV18 to TRBJ2-3; D possibly corresponds to TRBD1 (5 bases). Deletions cut 0 bases from V and 1 base from J, with 5 bases between. The CDR3 consists of 14 residues. CDR1 is KGHSH and CDR2 is LQKENI in the germline V gene. CDR3 DNA sequence: TGTGCCAGCTCACCACCAGGGGGCACAGATACGCAGTATTTT. It codes for CASSPPGGTDTQYF.

The gene calls are TRBV27 and TRBJ1-2; 10 bases fit TRBD1. Germline trimming cut 6 bases from V and 2 bases from J; bases unmatched to any gene: 3. CDR1 is MNHEY and CDR2 is SMNVEV in the germline V gene (reference sequence). The CDR3 has 14 amino acids. CDR3 sequence: CASSRQGANYGYTF. CDR3 coding DNA: TGTGCCAGCAGCAGACAGGGGGCGAACTATGGCTACACCTTC.

This chain joins TRBV27 and TRBJ2-4; 8 nucleotides align to TRBD2. Germline V gene lookup returns CDR1 MNHEY and CDR2 SMNVEV (reference sequence). The CDR3 runs 17 residues. With 5 bases clipped from V and 4 bases from J, the junction kept 13 bases outside the gene matches. The CDR3: CASSPLAGLVGKNIQYF. Here the CDR3 DNA reads TGTGCCAGCAGTCCCCTAGCGGGCCTCGTGGGAAAAAACATTCAGTACTTC.

The chain joins TRBV30 to TRBJ1-4; 8 bases align to TRBD1. CDR1 and CDR2 from the germline V gene are GTSNPN and SVGIG (reference sequence). The CDR3 length is 13 residues. J gave up 7 bases and V 7 bases, and 8 bases lay outside the gene matches. CDR3 sequence reads: CASRVTGVEKLFF. The CDR3 DNA reads TGTGCCTCCCGAGTGACAGGGGTTGAAAAACTGTTTTTT.

This chain connects TRBV11-2 to TRBJ1-1; D might be TRBD1 (5 bases). Trimming pared 5 bases from V and 2 bases from J, leaving 21 bases between. The CDR3 is 17 amino acids. Germline assignment: CDR1 SGHAT and CDR2 FQNNGV. In nucleotides, the CDR3 is TGTGCCAGCAGCATTCCATGGACACATAGCCTCAACACTGAAGCTTTCTTT. Translation: CASSIPWTHSLNTEAFF. Drawing the rest from reference TRBV11-2 and TRBJ1-1, the complete variable domain is EAGVAQSPRYKIIEKRQSVAFWCNPISGHATLYWYQQILGQGPKLLIQFQNNGVVDDSQLPKDRFSAERLKGVDSTLKIQPAKLEDSAVYLCASSIPWTHSLNTEAFFGQGTRLTVV.